These T cell receptor beta chains were read from a single sample in a study of shared clonotypes between healthy human individuals. Profiling relied on immunoSEQ multiplex PCR, and the TCRdb table lists in-frame clones only, not all of them. The table shows more than 2,000,000 clones, with around nine tenths occurring only once. The specimen sequenced was naive CD4+ T cells sorted from blood. These receptors all come from a man aged 18 to 30 in good health. Both conserved end residues are part of each CDR3. Fields, in order: D gene, clone size, J gene, V gene, CDR3 DNA, CDR3 protein. D genes are given only for firm matches. Expanded clones are given a class, and other clones once, few, many or no size at all.

D: TRBD1
size: NA
J: TRBJ2-3
V: TRBV7-9
DNA: TGTGCCAGCAGCCCGGGACAGACTAGCACAGATACGCAGTATTTT
CDR3: CASSPGQTSTDTQYF

D: NA
size: NA
J: TRBJ1-1
V: TRBV5-3
DNA: TGTGCCAGAAGCTGCCCGAGGGGGGCGGTCTACACTGAAGCTTTCTTT
CDR3: CARSCPRGAVYTEAFF

D: TRBD1
size: NA
J: TRBJ2-7
V: TRBV5-1
DNA: TGCGCCAGCAGCTTACAGGGGAGCTCCTACGAGCAGTACTTC
CDR3: CASSLQGSSYEQYF

D: NA
size: NA
J: TRBJ1-6
V: TRBV27
DNA: TGTGCCAGCAGTTTAATATTAGGTTCACCCCTCCACTTT
CDR3: CASSLILGSPLHF

D: NA
size: NA
J: TRBJ1-6
V: TRBV6-5
DNA: TGTGCCAGCAGTTACTACGGCACAGGGCCCAATTCACCCCTCCACTTT
CDR3: CASSYYGTGPNSPLHF

D: NA
size: NA
J: TRBJ1-5
V: TRBV6-5
DNA: TGTGCCAGCAGTCAAGGGGACGGGTTAAGGCCCCAGCATTTT
CDR3: CASSQGDGLRPQHF

D: TRBD1
size: NA
J: TRBJ1-1
V: TRBV4-3
DNA: TGCGCCAGCAGCCGAGGGACAGGGGGCAAAAGGACTGAAGCTTTCTTT
CDR3: CASSRGTGGKRTEAFF

D: TRBD2
size: NA
J: TRBJ2-3
V: TRBV30
DNA: TGTGCCTGGAGGCGGGGACTAGCGGGGCGCACAGATACGCAGTATTTT
CDR3: CAWRRGLAGRTDTQYF

D: NA
size: NA
J: TRBJ2-1
V: TRBV21-1
DNA: TGTGCCAGCAGCAAAGAAGCTAGCGTAACCTACAATGAGCAGTTCTTC
CDR3: CASSKEASVTYNEQFF

D: NA
size: few
J: TRBJ1-5
V: TRBV2
DNA: TGTGCCAGCAGTGACGTGCTTAATCAGCCCCAGCATTTT
CDR3: CASSDVLNQPQHF

D: NA
size: NA
J: TRBJ2-5
V: TRBV25-1
DNA: TGTGCCAGCCTCGGGGTAAAGGGAGAGACCCAGTACTTC
CDR3: CASLGVKGETQYF

D: TRBD2
size: NA
J: TRBJ2-3
V: TRBV6-5
DNA: TGTGCCAGCAGAGCGACTAGCGGGAGAACAGATACGCAGTATTTT
CDR3: CASRATSGRTDTQYF

D: TRBD1
size: NA
J: TRBJ1-2
V: TRBV29-1
DNA: TGCAGCGTATCTAGGGACCCCCGGGACAGGGAGAACTATGGCTACACCTTC
CDR3: CSVSRDPRDRENYGYTF

D: NA
size: NA
J: TRBJ2-7
V: TRBV5-1
DNA: TGCGCCAGCAGCGGTGGGACTGGATTTCACTACGAGCAGTACTTC
CDR3: CASSGGTGFHYEQYF

D: TRBD1
size: NA
J: TRBJ2-7
V: TRBV7-3
DNA: TGTGCCAGCAGCTACTCCGGGACAGAGTCCTACGAGCAGTACTTC
CDR3: CASSYSGTESYEQYF

D: NA
size: NA
J: TRBJ1-6
V: TRBV27
DNA: TGTGCCAGCAGTTTGAAATTAAGGGGACTTAACAATAATTCACCCCTCCACTTT
CDR3: CASSLKLRGLNNNSPLHF

D: NA
size: NA
J: TRBJ2-2
V: TRBV25-1
DNA: TGTGCCAGCATCAGCTCGGGGGCCGGGGAGCTGTTTTTT
CDR3: CASISSGAGELFF

D: NA
size: once
J: TRBJ2-7
V: TRBV11-2
DNA: TGTGCCAGCAGCTTAGGGGGGGCAGGGTCTTCCTACGAGCAGTACTTC
CDR3: CASSLGGAGSSYEQYF

D: NA
size: NA
J: TRBJ1-1
V: TRBV5-4
DNA: TGTGCCAGCAGCTTGGCTGGGGGCAATGAAGCTTTCTTT
CDR3: CASSLAGGNEAFF

D: NA
size: few
J: TRBJ1-1
V: TRBV5-1
DNA: TGCGCCAGCAAGGGAACAGTGAACACTGAAGCTTTCTTT
CDR3: CASKGTVNTEAFF

D: TRBD1
size: NA
J: TRBJ1-4
V: TRBV19
DNA: TGTGCCAGTAGTTCAGTCCCGGGACAGACAACTAATGAAAAACTGTTTTTT
CDR3: CASSSVPGQTTNEKLFF

D: TRBD2
size: once
J: TRBJ2-2
V: TRBV25-1
DNA: TGTGCCAGCAGGCGGTGGCGGGAGAGTAACACCGGGGAGCTGTTTTTT
CDR3: CASRRWRESNTGELFF

D: NA
size: NA
J: TRBJ1-4
V: TRBV7-9
DNA: TGTGCCAGCAGCTTAGGGGGAGGGCCTAATGAAAAACTGTTTTTT
CDR3: CASSLGGGPNEKLFF

D: TRBD2
size: NA
J: TRBJ2-3
V: TRBV15
DNA: TGTGCCACCAGCCCCCGACTAGCGGGCCTTAGCACAGATACGCAGTATTTT
CDR3: CATSPRLAGLSTDTQYF

D: TRBD2
size: NA
J: TRBJ2-1
V: TRBV7-2
DNA: TGTGGGGGGGGAGGAACCTACAATGAGCAATTCTTC
CDR3: CGGGGTYNEQFF

D: NA
size: NA
J: TRBJ2-3
V: TRBV5-5
DNA: TGTGCCAGCAGCGCCGATTTACGCACAGATACGCAGTATTTT
CDR3: CASSADLRTDTQYF

D: NA
size: NA
J: TRBJ2-5
V: TRBV27
DNA: TGTGCCAGCAGTTTATCGAATAGGCAGGGCAGGGAGACCCAGTACTTC
CDR3: CASSLSNRQGRETQYF

D: NA
size: NA
J: TRBJ1-1
V: TRBV6-4
DNA: TGTGCCAGTAAACAGAGCATGAACACTGAAGCTTTCTTT
CDR3: CASKQSMNTEAFF

D: NA
size: NA
J: TRBJ2-7
V: TRBV19
DNA: TGTGCCAGTAGTATAGAGGAGGCGGGGACCTACGAGCAGTACTTC
CDR3: CASSIEEAGTYEQYF

D: TRBD1
size: few
J: TRBJ1-4
V: TRBV11-2
DNA: TGTGCCAGCAGCTCCCAGACAGGGCATGAAAAACTGTTTTTT
CDR3: CASSSQTGHEKLFF

D: NA
size: NA
J: TRBJ1-3
V: TRBV12-5
DNA: TGTGCTAGTGGGGGTAGTAGCTCTGGAAACACCATATATTTT
CDR3: CASGGSSSGNTIYF

D: NA
size: NA
J: TRBJ2-5
V: TRBV19
DNA: TGTGCCAGTAGTACTTCTACGGGACTCCGGGCGGGGACCCAGTACTTC
CDR3: CASSTSTGLRAGTQYF

D: TRBD1
size: NA
J: TRBJ2-7
V: TRBV5-1
DNA: TGCGCCAGCAGCCTCGGACAGGGACTCTACGAGCAGTACTTC
CDR3: CASSLGQGLYEQYF

D: TRBD1
size: once
J: TRBJ1-2
V: TRBV30
DNA: TGTGCCTGCCTGACAGGGAAGGATGGCTACACCTTC
CDR3: CACLTGKDGYTF

D: NA
size: once
J: TRBJ2-3
V: TRBV19
DNA: TGTGCCAGTAGTATGACGGCAGCGGCAGCGGCAGCGGCAGATACGCAGTATTTT
CDR3: CASSMTAAAAAAADTQYF

D: NA
size: NA
J: TRBJ1-4
V: TRBV18
DNA: TGTGCCAGCTCACCAGATCTTAGGGATGATGAAAAACTGTTTTTT
CDR3: CASSPDLRDDEKLFF

D: NA
size: NA
J: TRBJ1-6
V: TRBV6-4
DNA: TGTGCCAGCAGTGCCCAGGGAGACTCACCCCTCCACTTT
CDR3: CASSAQGDSPLHF

D: NA
size: NA
J: TRBJ2-2
V: TRBV27
DNA: TGTGCCAGCAGTGACAGGTCGAACACCGGGGAGCTGTTTTTT
CDR3: CASSDRSNTGELFF

D: NA
size: NA
J: TRBJ1-2
V: TRBV7-3
DNA: TGTGCCAGCAGCTTGACCACGCGCCAATCTAGGGGCAGGGAGGACTATGGCTACACCTTC
CDR3: CASSLTTRQSRGREDYGYTF

D: NA
size: once
J: TRBJ1-2
V: TRBV4-3
DNA: TGCGCCAGCAGCCAGACGGGCAACTATGGCTACACCTTC
CDR3: CASSQTGNYGYTF

D: TRBD1
size: NA
J: TRBJ1-1
V: TRBV30
DNA: TGTGCCTGGAGTGTACGGACAGGGGGCCTTAACACTGAAGCTTTCTTT
CDR3: CAWSVRTGGLNTEAFF

D: TRBD1
size: NA
J: TRBJ1-1
V: TRBV7-2
DNA: TGTGCCAGCAGCAGGACAGGGGGCGCCGAAGAAGCTTTCTTT
CDR3: CASSRTGGAEEAFF

D: TRBD1
size: once
J: TRBJ2-7
V: TRBV18
DNA: TGTGCCAGCTCCGACCAAAGGGACAGGGCCCACGAGCAGTACTTC
CDR3: CASSDQRDRAHEQYF

D: NA
size: NA
J: TRBJ2-1
V: TRBV5-1
DNA: TGCGCCAGCAGCTTGGGGGGCCTGGGGAATGAGCAGTTCTTC
CDR3: CASSLGGLGNEQFF

D: NA
size: NA
J: TRBJ2-7
V: TRBV27
DNA: TGTGCCAGCAGTTTTAACAGGGTAGCTTACGAGCAGTACTTC
CDR3: CASSFNRVAYEQYF

D: NA
size: NA
J: TRBJ1-5
V: TRBV6-1
DNA: TGTGCCAGCCGTAGGGCCGAGGGCAATCAGCCCCAGCATTTT
CDR3: CASRRAEGNQPQHF

D: NA
size: NA
J: TRBJ2-7
V: TRBV29-1
DNA: TGCAGCGTCGCGACAGATTACGACGAGCAGTACTTC
CDR3: CSVATDYDEQYF

D: NA
size: NA
J: TRBJ2-6
V: TRBV5-4
DNA: TGTGCCAGCAGCTTGGGACGGAGCTCTGGGGCCAACGTCCTGACTTTC
CDR3: CASSLGRSSGANVLTF

D: NA
size: NA
J: TRBJ1-3
V: TRBV7-2
DNA: TGTGCCAGCAGCCCGCAGGCGCTCTCTGGAAACACCATATATTTT
CDR3: CASSPQALSGNTIYF

D: NA
size: NA
J: TRBJ1-1
V: TRBV6-1
DNA: TGTGCCAGCAGGAAAAGGACTGAGAACACTGAAGCTTTCTTT
CDR3: CASRKRTENTEAFF

D: TRBD1
size: NA
J: TRBJ2-7
V: TRBV28
DNA: TGTGCCAGCAGTTCCCCCTCAAGGACAGGGGCCTACGAGCAGTACTTC
CDR3: CASSSPSRTGAYEQYF

D: NA
size: NA
J: TRBJ2-7
V: TRBV6-4
DNA: TGTGCCACCGATAACAGACAGGCCTACGAGCAGTACTTC
CDR3: CATDNRQAYEQYF

D: TRBD2
size: NA
J: TRBJ2-5
V: TRBV10-3
DNA: TGTGCCATCAGTGAGTCGGGACTAGCACGGGAGACCCAGTACTTC
CDR3: CAISESGLARETQYF

D: NA
size: NA
J: TRBJ1-2
V: TRBV11-2
DNA: TGTGCCAGCAGCTTAGACTTCTCCAAGGCGTATTTC
CDR3: CASSLDFSKAYF

D: NA
size: NA
J: TRBJ1-5
V: TRBV6-6
DNA: TGTGCCAGCAGCCCGACGGTGAATCAGCCCCAGCATTTT
CDR3: CASSPTVNQPQHF

D: NA
size: NA
J: TRBJ1-6
V: TRBV6-1
DNA: TGTGCCAGCAGTGAAGGGGACTTTGGTTATAATTCACCCCTCCACTTT
CDR3: CASSEGDFGYNSPLHF

D: NA
size: once
J: TRBJ2-3
V: TRBV12-5
DNA: TGTGCTAGTGGTTACGGGGGAGCCAGCACAGATACGCAGTATTTT
CDR3: CASGYGGASTDTQYF